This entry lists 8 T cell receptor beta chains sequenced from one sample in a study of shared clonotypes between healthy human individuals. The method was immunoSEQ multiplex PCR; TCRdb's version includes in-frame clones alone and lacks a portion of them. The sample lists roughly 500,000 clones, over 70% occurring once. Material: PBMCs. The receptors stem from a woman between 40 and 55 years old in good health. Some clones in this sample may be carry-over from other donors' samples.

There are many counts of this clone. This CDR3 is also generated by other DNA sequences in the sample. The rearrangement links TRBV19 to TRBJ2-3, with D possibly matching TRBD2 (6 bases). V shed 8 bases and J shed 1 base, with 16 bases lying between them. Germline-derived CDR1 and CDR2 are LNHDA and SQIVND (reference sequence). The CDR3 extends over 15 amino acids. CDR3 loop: CASSFGGGGTDTQYF. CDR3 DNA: TGTGCCAGTTCCTTCGGGGGAGGTGGCACAGATACGCAGTATTTT.

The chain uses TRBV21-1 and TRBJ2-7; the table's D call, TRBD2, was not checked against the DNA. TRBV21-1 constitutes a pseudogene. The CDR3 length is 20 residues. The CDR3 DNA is TGTGCCAGCAGCAAAGAAGTCGGGGGGGCAGGGAAGAATAGGACCTACGAGCAGTACTTC. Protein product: CASSKEVGGAGKNRTYEQYF.

CDR3 bases: TGTGCCAGCAGTCCGCAGGGAGTTCGAGGGGAGCTGTTTTTT. Translated: CASSPQGVRGELFF. The chain carries TRBV28 and TRBJ2-2; D possibly uses TRBD1 or TRBD2 (5 bases each). V shed 5 bases and J shed 8 bases, with 15 bases lying between them. Germline V gene lookup returns CDR1 MDHEN and CDR2 SYDVKM. This CDR3 region has 14 residues.

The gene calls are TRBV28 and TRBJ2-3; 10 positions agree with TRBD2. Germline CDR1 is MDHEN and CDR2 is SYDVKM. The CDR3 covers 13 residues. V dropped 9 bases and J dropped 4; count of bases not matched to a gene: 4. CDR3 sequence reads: CARTGTSADTQYF. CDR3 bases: TGTGCCAGGACGGGGACTAGCGCAGATACGCAGTATTTT.

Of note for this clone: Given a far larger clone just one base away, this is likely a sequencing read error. The CDR3 spells CASSQLPGASVLTF. Written as DNA, the CDR3 is TGTGCCAGCAGTCAGTTACCTGGGGCCAGCGTCCTGACTTTC. This chain uses TRBV6-1 with TRBJ2-6, with D possibly being TRBD1 (5 bases). The CDR3 consists of 14 residues. Germline V gives CDR1 MNHNS, CDR2 SASEGT.

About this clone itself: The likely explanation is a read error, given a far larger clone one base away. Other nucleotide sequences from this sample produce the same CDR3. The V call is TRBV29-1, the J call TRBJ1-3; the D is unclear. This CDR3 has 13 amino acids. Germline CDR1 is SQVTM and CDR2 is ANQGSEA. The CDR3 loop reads CSGGRADGNTIYF. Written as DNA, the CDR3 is TGCAGCGGTGGTAGGGCAGACGGAAACACCATATATTTC.

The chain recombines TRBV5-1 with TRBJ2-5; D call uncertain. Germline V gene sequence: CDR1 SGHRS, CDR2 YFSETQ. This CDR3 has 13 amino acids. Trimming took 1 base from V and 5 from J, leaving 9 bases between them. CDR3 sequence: CASSLMIGETQYF. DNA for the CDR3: TGCGCCAGCAGCTTGATGATTGGGGAGACCCAGTACTTC.

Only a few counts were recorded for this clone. The CDR3 bases are TGTGCCAGCAGTGGCGACGGAACCGGCGAGCAGTACTTC. Protein product: CASSGDGTGEQYF. The J gene is TRBJ2-7, the V gene TRBV9; D gene uncertain. Germline lookup yields CDR1 SGDLS and CDR2 YYNGEE. The ends were cut back, 5 bases at V and 6 bases at J, with 15 bases in the middle. This CDR3 has 13 amino acids.